This TCR beta chain derives from a study of cytomegalovirus exposure and HLA in healthy donors. Across the whole study: Early release data held around 80 million unique TCRs from HLA-typed donors. General observations from the study: Most TCR sequences were seen very rarely across donors, but some public TCRs occurred in many. Because they were indistinguishable, some V segments, including TRBV6-2 and TRBV6-3, were excluded. Upon later analysis, HLA-associated TCR beta chains proved more clonally expanded than other, equally common chains.

With respect to this clone: The antigen remains undetermined.

Use of 60 Vbeta and 13 Jbeta primers characterized the PCR. Produced via immunoSEQ multiplex PCR; TCRdb's table is partial and in-frame only. Of some 120,000 clones in the sample, over 60% were seen once. Germline trimming cut 4 bases from V and 1 base from J; bases unmatched to any gene: 6. This CDR3 is 15 amino acids long. The germline V gene has CDR1 SGHRS and CDR2 YFSETQ. Sample: PBMCs. The chain employs TRBV5-1 and TRBJ1-2; TRBD1 aligns across 8 bases. This TCR came from a man between 18 and 29 years old in good health and CMV-seronegative. The CDR3 region has the DNA TGCGCCAGCAGCCTTCGGACAGGGAATAACTATGGCTACACCTTC. Its protein is CASSLRTGNNYGYTF.